In its sample, the clone carrying this TCR beta chain was seen many times. No antigen is known for it. The data are from a study of T cells in Graves' hyperthyroidism and ophthalmopathy. Across the study: Specimen type is peripheral blood, collected at initial diagnosis prior to any treatment.

V shed 0 bases, J shed 4 bases, and the junction held 5 bases outside the gene matches. Germline lookup yields CDR1 SGHRS and CDR2 YFSETQ. The CDR3 runs to 15 residues. Amplification yielded TCR beta CDR3 regions, with RNA transcripts as the source. During a first-round RT-PCR of the TCR CDR3, the HTBI primer set was used. TCRdb reprocessed the multiplex PCR reads via MiXCR and lists one record per CDR3 protein. There are about 560,000 distinct CDR3 sequences in the sample; less than 15% occur only once, and about 15% lies in the top ten. Notes on the study in general: Ophthalmopathy cases were set apart from stable hyperthyroidism by a 13 V-J model. Most expanded thyroid clonotypes above 0.001 also appeared in blood.

PBMCs were sourced from about 10 ml fresh peripheral blood. The specimen sequenced was blood. The chain carries TRBV5-1 and TRBJ1-1; 8 bases are shared with TRBD1. This receptor was identified in a middle-aged woman with Graves' hyperthyroidism. The CDR3 DNA sequence: TGCGCCAGCAGCTTGGCAGGACAGGGAGGCACTGAAGCTTTCTTT. Protein: CASSLAGQGGTEAFF.